The 7 T cell receptor beta chains reported below all come from one sample, sequenced in a study of T cells after yellow fever vaccination. TCRdb re-analysed the 5' RACE reads in MiXCR, keeping a single row per CDR3 protein. Found here are 250,000 to 400,000 distinct CDR3 sequences, about 4% of them singletons; the top ten hold roughly 25%. The sequences come from PBMCs, collected 5 days after the yellow fever booster vaccination. These receptors came from a young man who received the YFV17D yellow fever vaccine.

The sample holds a few counts of this clonotype. One end of the junction is discordant with germline, which a read error may explain. V is TRBV7-2 and J is TRBJ1-1; 7 bases are shared with TRBD1. Germline CDR1 SGHTA, CDR2 FQGNSA. CDR3 length equals 13 residues. Written as DNA, the CDR3 is TGTGCCAGCAGCTTAAACAGGGACAGTACCCCTGATTTT. It codes for CASSLNRDSTPDF.

This clonotype occurred many times. The chain recombines TRBV7-8 with TRBJ2-3; tentatively, D is TRBD1 or TRBD2 (6 bases each). V dropped 5 bases and J dropped 2 bases, with 14 bases sitting between them. There are 15 residues in the CDR3. CDR1 is SGHVS, CDR2 FQNEAQ, per germline. The CDR3 DNA is TGTGCCAGCAGCCCCGTTGGGGGGCTCACAGATACGCAGTATTTT. It yields the protein CASSPVGGLTDTQYF. Supplemented by reference TRBV7-8 and TRBJ2-3, the full variable domain reads GAGVSQSPRYKVAKRGQDVALRCDPISGHVSLFWYQQALGQGPEFLTYFQNEAQLDKSGLPSDRFFAERPEGSVSTLKIQRTQQEDSAVYLCASSPVGGLTDTQYFGPGTRLTVL.

This clonotype was recorded a few times. The chain employs TRBV4-3 and TRBJ2-1; D not resolved. Trimming shortened V by 0 bases and J by 4 bases, and 10 bases separated the two germline ends. CDR1 LGHNA and CDR2 YSLEER come from the germline V gene. The CDR3 contains 15 residues. CDR3 bases: TGCGCCAGCAGCCAAGAAGGGCAGAATTACAATGAGCAGTTCTTC. Translating it yields CASSQEGQNYNEQFF.

This clonotype was found many times. The chain uses TRBV6-1 and TRBJ2-7; D is perhaps TRBD1 (5 bases). The CDR3 is made up of 15 amino acids. Germline V lookup: CDR1 MNHNS, CDR2 SASEGT. The V end lost 6 bases, the J end lost 3 bases, and 18 bases lay between the germline ends. The CDR3 protein is CASRRQSTPIYEQYV. The DNA of the CDR3 is TGTGCCAGCAGGAGACAGAGCACCCCAATCTACGAGCAGTACGTC.

This clonotype was recorded a few times. The chain uses TRBV7-6 and TRBJ1-5, with D perhaps matching TRBD1 (5 bases). CDR1 and CDR2 (germline): SGHVS, FNYEAQ. The CDR3 contains 16 residues. Trimming pared 1 base from V and 3 bases from J, leaving 13 bases between. DNA for the CDR3: TGTGCCAGCAGCTTAGGCCAGGGAGAAACCAATCAGCCCCAGCATTTT. It specifies CASSLGQGETNQPQHF.

In its sample, this clonotype was seen a few times. J is TRBJ1-3 and V is TRBV7-9, with a possible D match to TRBD1 (5 bases). The germline CDR1 and CDR2 sequences are SEHNR and FQNEAQ (reference sequence). The CDR3 spans 16 residues. V was clipped by 7 bases and J by 0 bases, with 16 bases between them. This CDR3 reads CASTTYSGLSGNTIYF. The CDR3 coding sequence is TGTGCCAGCACCACTTACTCGGGGCTCTCTGGAAACACCATATATTTT.

This clonotype was seen ten or more times. V is TRBV10-3 and J is TRBJ1-2; TRBD1 is a possible D gene (6 bases). CDR1 ENHRY and CDR2 SYGVKD come from the germline V gene. V was shortened by 11 bases and J by 0 bases, with 13 bases between the two germline ends. The CDR3 has 13 residues. The CDR3 reads CAHTDSPNYGYTF. CDR3 DNA sequence: TGTGCCCACACGGACAGTCCTAACTATGGCTACACCTTC.